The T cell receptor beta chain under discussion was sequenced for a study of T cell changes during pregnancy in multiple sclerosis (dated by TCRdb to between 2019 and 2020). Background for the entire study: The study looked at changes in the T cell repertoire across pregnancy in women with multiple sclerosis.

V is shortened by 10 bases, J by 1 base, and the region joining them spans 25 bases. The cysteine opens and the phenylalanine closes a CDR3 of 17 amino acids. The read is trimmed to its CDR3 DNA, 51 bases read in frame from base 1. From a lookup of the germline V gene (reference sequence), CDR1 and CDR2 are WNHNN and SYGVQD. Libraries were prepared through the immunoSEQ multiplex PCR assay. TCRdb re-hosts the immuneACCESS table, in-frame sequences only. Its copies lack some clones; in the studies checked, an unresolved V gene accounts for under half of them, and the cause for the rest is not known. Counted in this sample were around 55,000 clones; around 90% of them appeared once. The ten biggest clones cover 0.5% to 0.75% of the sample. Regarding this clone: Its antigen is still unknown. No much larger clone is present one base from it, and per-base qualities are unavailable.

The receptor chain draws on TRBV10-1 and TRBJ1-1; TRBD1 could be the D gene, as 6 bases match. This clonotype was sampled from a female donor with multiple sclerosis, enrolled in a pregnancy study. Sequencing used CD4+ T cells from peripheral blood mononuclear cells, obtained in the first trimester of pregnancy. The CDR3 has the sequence CATPRIRDNRRNTEAFF. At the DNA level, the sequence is TGCGCCACCCCTCGCATCAGGGACAACCGACGGAACACTGAAGCTTTCTTT.